The TCR beta chain under discussion was sequenced for a study of blood T cell repertoires in COVID-19. Germline CDR1 reads SGHRS; CDR2 reads YFSETQ. This CDR3 spans 18 amino acids. Trimming removed 2 bases from V and 1 base from J; junction bases left unmatched: 6. Profiled with immunoSEQ multiplex PCR; TCRdb holds only in-frame clones, not every one. The sample contains fewer than 350,000 clones, roughly nine tenths of which appear only once. V usage is TRBV5-1 and J usage is TRBJ2-3; 14 bases align to TRBD2. The specimen was peripheral blood. This TCR was sampled from a woman aged 25 to 39 with COVID-19, enrolled during active disease. The CDR3 region has the DNA TGCGCCAGCAGCTTTACGACTAGCGGGGGGGCGGGCACAGATACGCAGTATTTT. Translating gives CASSFTTSGGAGTDTQYF.